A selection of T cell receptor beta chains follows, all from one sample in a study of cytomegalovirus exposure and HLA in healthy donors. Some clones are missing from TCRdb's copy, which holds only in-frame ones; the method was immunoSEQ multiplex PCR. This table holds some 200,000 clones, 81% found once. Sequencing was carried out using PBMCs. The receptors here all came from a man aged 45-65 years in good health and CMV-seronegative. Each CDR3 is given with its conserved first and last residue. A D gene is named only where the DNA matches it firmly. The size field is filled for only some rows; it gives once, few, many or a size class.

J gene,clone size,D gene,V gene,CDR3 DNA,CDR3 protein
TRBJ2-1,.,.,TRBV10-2,TGCGCCAGCAGCCCCGGGACACAGCAGTTCTTC,CASSPGTQQFF
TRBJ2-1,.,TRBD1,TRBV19,TGTGCCAGTAGTTTTTCTGGACAGGGGACCTACAATGAGCAGTTCTTC,CASSFSGQGTYNEQFF
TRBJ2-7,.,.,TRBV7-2,TGTGCCAGCAGCTTAGTGGAGGGGTGGCGCGCCGAGCAGTACTTC,CASSLVEGWRAEQYF
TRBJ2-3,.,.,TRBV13,TGTGCCAGCAGCTTTCTGGGGGGATCTAGCACAGATACGCAGTATTTT,CASSFLGGSSTDTQYF
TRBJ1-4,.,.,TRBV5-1,TGCGCCAGCAGCCTGACAGCCGCAACTAATGAAAAACTGTTTTTT,CASSLTAATNEKLFF
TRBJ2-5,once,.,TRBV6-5,TGTGCCAGCAGTTTAAGGGGGTCGGAGACCCAGTACTTC,CASSLRGSETQYF
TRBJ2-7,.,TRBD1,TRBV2,TGTGCCAGCAGGACGGACAGGGGGTCGTCCTACGAGCAGTACTTC,CASRTDRGSSYEQYF
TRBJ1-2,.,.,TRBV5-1,TGCGCCAGCAGCTGGGGCCAGCCCCCTCTTGGCTACACCTTC,CASSWGQPPLGYTF
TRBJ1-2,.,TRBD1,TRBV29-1,TGCAGCGTTGGACCGCGGACAGGGGGTAATGGCTACACCTTC,CSVGPRTGGNGYTF
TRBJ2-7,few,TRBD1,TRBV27,TGTGCCAGCAGTGCAGGGGACAGGCGCTACGAGCAGTACTTC,CASSAGDRRYEQYF
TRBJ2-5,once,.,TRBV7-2,TGTGCCAGCAGCTCCCCTGGAAGACACCGCCGGACCCAGTACTTC,CASSSPGRHRRTQYF
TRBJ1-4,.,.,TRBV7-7,TGTGCCAGCAGCTTAGGAATCGGGGATGAAAAACTGTTTTTT,CASSLGIGDEKLFF
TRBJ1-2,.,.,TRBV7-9,TGTGCCAGCAGCTTAGCACAGGGAAGAAGTTACACCTTC,CASSLAQGRSYTF
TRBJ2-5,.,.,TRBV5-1,TGCGCCAGCAGCTTGGGGGCGGGGCGGCCGGCGGAAGAGACCCAGTACTTC,CASSLGAGRPAEETQYF
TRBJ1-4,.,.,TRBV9,TGTGCCAGCACCCGGGACGGAGGGACTGAAAAACTGTTTTTT,CASTRDGGTEKLFF